This is a list of T cell receptor beta chains from one sample in a study of cytomegalovirus exposure and HLA in healthy donors. TCRdb's copy holds only in-frame clones and misses some; the assay was immunoSEQ multiplex PCR. The repertoire consists of under 150,000 clones, with about 86% occurring once and the leading ten covering roughly 3%. Material for sequencing was PBMCs. These receptors were taken from a man in his late teens or twenties in good health and CMV-seronegative. The CDR3 runs from the conserved cysteine through the conserved F or W. The D gene is left open where the match is weak. Rows may omit the clone size; those that give it use once, few, many or a size class.

V	D	J	size	length	CDR3	DNA
TRBV25-1	NA	TRBJ2-7	NA	18	CASSEWRRGGLATYEQYF	TGTGCCAGCAGTGAATGGAGGAGGGGGGGCCTTGCCACCTACGAGCAGTACTTC
TRBV2	TRBD1	TRBJ1-2	NA	13	CASSGTGDYGYTF	TGTGCCAGCAGTGGGACAGGGGATTATGGCTACACCTTC
TRBV6-5	TRBD1	TRBJ1-5	once	15	CASSSGQGAGQPQHF	TGTGCCAGCAGCTCGGGACAGGGGGCTGGTCAGCCCCAGCATTTT
TRBV30	NA	TRBJ1-5	NA	14	CAWRGPGGNQPQHF	TGTGCCTGGAGGGGACCCGGAGGGAATCAGCCCCAGCATTTT
TRBV6-5	TRBD2	TRBJ2-7	NA	15	CASSPIAGGNYEQYF	TGTGCCAGCAGCCCTATAGCGGGAGGTAACTACGAGCAGTACTTC
TRBV7-2	NA	TRBJ1-1	NA	12	CATGDWPYEAFF	TGTGCCACCGGAGATTGGCCCTATGAAGCTTTCTTT
TRBV19	NA	TRBJ2-5	NA	19	CASSRPSRSRGAHQETQYF	TGTGCCAGTAGTCGCCCTTCCCGGAGCCGGGGGGCACACCAAGAGACCCAGTACTTC
TRBV5-6	NA	TRBJ1-4	NA	16	CASSLVAAGVGAKLFF	TGTGCCAGCAGCTTGGTCGCGGCGGGGGTAGGTGCAAAACTGTTTTTT
TRBV18	TRBD1	TRBJ1-2	NA	13	CASSGDRVYGYTF	TGTGCCAGCTCAGGGGACAGGGTATATGGCTACACCTTC
TRBV15	NA	TRBJ1-5	few	15	CATSRDGPEVEPQHF	TGTGCCACCAGCAGAGATGGTCCCGAGGTGGAGCCCCAGCATTTT
TRBV5-4	TRBD1	TRBJ2-7	NA	15	CASSAEPGQLYEQYF	TGTGCCAGCAGCGCCGAACCGGGACAGTTATACGAGCAGTACTTC
TRBV5-6	TRBD2	TRBJ2-7	few	13	CASSMGLNYEQYF	TGTGCCAGCAGCATGGGACTAAACTACGAGCAGTACTTC
TRBV7-6	NA	TRBJ2-3	NA	15	CASSVQGSGTDTQYF	TGTGCCAGCAGCGTACAGGGTTCTGGCACAGATACGCAGTATTTT
TRBV13	NA	TRBJ1-2	NA	15	CASSLGPVAGYGYTF	TGTGCCAGCAGCTTAGGCCCTGTCGCGGGCTATGGCTACACCTTC
TRBV7-6	NA	TRBJ1-4	NA	13	CASSLVLREKLFF	TGTGCCAGCAGCTTAGTCCTACGTGAAAAACTGTTTTTT